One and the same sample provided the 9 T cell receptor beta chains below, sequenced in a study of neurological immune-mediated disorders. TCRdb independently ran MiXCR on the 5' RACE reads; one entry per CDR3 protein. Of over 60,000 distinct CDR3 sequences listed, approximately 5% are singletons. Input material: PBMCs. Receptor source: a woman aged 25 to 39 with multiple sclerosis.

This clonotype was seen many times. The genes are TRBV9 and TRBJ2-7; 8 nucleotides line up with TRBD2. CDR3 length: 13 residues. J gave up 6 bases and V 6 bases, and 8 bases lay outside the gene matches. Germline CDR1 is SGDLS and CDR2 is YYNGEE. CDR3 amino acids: CASNDGGAGEQYF. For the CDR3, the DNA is TGTGCCAGCAACGACGGGGGGGCCGGCGAGCAGTACTTC.

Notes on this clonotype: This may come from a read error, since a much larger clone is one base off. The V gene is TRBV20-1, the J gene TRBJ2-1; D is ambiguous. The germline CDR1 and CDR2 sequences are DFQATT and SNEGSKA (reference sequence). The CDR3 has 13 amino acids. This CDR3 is CSAPLHPYNAQFF. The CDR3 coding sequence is TGCAGTGCCCCCCTCCACCCCTACAATGCGCAGTTCTTC.

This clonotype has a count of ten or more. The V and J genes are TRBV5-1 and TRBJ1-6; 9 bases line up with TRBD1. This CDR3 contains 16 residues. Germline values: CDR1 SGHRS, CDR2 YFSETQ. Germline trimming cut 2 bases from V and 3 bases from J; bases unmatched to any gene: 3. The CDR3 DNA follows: TGCGCCAGCAGCTTCGGGACAGGGAACTATAATTCACCCCTCCACTTT. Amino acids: CASSFGTGNYNSPLHF.

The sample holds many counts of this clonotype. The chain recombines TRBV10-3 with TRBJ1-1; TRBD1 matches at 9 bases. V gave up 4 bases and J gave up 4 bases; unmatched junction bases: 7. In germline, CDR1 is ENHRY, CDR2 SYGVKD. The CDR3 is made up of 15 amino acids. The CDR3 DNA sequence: TGTGCCATCAGTGGACAGGGGGGAAGTGGCACTGAAGCTTTCTTT. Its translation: CAISGQGGSGTEAFF.

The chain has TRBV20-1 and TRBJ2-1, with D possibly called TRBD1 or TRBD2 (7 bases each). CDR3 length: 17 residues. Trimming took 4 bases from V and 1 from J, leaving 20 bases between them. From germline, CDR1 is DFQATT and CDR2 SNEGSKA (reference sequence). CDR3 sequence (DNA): TGCAGTGCTAACGGAGGGGGCGGGAGCAGGTCCTACAATGAGCAGTTCTTC. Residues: CSANGGGGSRSYNEQFF.

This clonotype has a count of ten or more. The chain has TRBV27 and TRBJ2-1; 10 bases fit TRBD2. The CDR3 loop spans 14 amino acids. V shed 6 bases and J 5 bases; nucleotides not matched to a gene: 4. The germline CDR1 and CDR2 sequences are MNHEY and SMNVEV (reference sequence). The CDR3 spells CASSVLAGHNEQFF. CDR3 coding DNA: TGTGCCAGCAGCGTACTAGCGGGGCACAATGAGCAGTTCTTC.

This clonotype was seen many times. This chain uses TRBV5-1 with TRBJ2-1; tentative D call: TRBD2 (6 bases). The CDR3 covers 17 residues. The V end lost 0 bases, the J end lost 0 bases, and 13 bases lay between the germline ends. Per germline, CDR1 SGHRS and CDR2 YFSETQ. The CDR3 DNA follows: TGCGCCAGCAGCTTGGGGATACGGGGGAGCTCCTACAATGAGCAGTTCTTC. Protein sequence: CASSLGIRGSSYNEQFF.

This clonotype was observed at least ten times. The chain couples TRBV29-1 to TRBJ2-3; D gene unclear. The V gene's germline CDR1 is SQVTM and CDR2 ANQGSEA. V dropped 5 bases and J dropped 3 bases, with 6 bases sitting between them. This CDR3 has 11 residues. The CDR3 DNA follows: TGCAGCGTTCTGGGTACAGATACGCAGTATTTT. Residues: CSVLGTDTQYF.

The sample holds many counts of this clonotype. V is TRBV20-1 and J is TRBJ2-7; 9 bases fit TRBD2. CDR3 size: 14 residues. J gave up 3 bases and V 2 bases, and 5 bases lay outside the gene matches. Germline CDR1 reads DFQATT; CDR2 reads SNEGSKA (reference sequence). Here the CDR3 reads CSARPGTSNYEQYF. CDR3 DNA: TGCAGTGCTAGACCCGGGACTAGCAACTACGAGCAGTACTTC.